This TCR beta chain was documented in a study of blood T cell repertoires in COVID-19. Study background: PBMCs, B-cell-depleted T cells, or T cells were the source of the cDNA or gDNA that made up the material.

Patients of the Seattle cohort, enrolled during active infection, were followed longitudinally. Per germline, CDR1 MGHRA and CDR2 YSYEKL. J gave up 0 bases and V 3 bases, and 4 bases lay outside the gene matches. This CDR3 comprises 15 residues. This table comes from immunoSEQ multiplex PCR, and its TCRdb copy is limited to in-frame clones, with some not included. The sample comprises 70,000 or so clones, about 85% of which are singletons, and over 10% rests with the top ten. The rearrangement links TRBV4-1 to TRBJ2-7; TRBD2 matches 8 bases. The sequence derives from a man aged 50-59 years with COVID-19, enrolled during active disease. Sample: peripheral blood. This CDR3 reads CASSHLAGRSYEQYF. The CDR3 region has the DNA TGCGCCAGCAGCCACCTAGCGGGCCGCTCCTACGAGCAGTACTTC.